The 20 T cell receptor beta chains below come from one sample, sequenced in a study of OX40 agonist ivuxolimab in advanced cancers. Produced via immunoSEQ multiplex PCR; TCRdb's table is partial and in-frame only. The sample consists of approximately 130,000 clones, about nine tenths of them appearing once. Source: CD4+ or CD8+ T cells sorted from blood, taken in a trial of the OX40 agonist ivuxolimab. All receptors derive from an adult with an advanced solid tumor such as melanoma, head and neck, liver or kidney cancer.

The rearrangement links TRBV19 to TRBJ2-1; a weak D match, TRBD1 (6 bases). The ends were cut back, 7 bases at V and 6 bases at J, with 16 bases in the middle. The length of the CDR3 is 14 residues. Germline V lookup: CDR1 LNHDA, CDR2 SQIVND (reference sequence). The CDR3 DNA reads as TGTGCCAGTACTCTACAGGGTCAGGGCAATGAGCAGTTCTTC. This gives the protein CASTLQGQGNEQFF. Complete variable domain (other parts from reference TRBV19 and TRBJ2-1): DGGITQSPKYLFRKEGQNVTLSCEQNLNHDAMYWYRQDPGQGLRLIYYSQIVNDFQKGDIAEGYSVSREKKESFPLTVTSAQKNPTAFYLCASTLQGQGNEQFFGPGTRLTVL.

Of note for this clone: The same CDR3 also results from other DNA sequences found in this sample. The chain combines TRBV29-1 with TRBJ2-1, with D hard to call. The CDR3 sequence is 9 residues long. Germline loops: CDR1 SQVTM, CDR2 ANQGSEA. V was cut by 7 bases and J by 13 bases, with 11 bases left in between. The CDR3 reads CSAAEVQFF. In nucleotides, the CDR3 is TGCAGCGCCGCAGAGGTCCAGTTCTTC.

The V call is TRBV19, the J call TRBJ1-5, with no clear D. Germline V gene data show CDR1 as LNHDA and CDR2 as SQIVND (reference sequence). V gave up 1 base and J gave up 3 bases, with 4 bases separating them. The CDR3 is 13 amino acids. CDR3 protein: CASSIAVNQPQHF. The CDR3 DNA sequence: TGTGCCAGTAGTATAGCGGTCAATCAGCCCCAGCATTTT. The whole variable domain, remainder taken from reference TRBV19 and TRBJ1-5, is DGGITQSPKYLFRKEGQNVTLSCEQNLNHDAMYWYRQDPGQGLRLIYYSQIVNDFQKGDIAEGYSVSREKKESFPLTVTSAQKNPTAFYLCASSIAVNQPQHFGDGTRLSIL.

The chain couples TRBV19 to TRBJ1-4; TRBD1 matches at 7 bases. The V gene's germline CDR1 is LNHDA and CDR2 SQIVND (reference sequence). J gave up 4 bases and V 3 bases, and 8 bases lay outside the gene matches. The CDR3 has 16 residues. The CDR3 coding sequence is TGTGCCAGTAGTATTATGGAGACAGGGATTAATGAAAAACTGTTTTTT. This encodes CASSIMETGINEKLFF.

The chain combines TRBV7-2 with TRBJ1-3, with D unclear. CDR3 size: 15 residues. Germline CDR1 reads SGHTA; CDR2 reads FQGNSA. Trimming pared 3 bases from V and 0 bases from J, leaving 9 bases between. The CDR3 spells CASSLSRSSGNTIYF. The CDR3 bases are TGTGCCAGCAGCTTGTCGAGGAGCTCTGGAAACACCATATATTTT.

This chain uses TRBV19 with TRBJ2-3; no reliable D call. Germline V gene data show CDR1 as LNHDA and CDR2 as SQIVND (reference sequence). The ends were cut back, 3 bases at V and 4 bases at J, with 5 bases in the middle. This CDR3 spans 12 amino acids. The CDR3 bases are TGTGCCAGTAGTATCGGGCCAGATACGCAGTATTTT. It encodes CASSIGPDTQYF.

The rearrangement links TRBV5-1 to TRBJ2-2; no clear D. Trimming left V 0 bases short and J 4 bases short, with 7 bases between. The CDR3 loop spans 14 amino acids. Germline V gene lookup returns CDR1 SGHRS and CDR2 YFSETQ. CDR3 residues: CASSLESVTGELFF. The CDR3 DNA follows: TGCGCCAGCAGCTTGGAGTCAGTCACCGGGGAGCTGTTTTTT.

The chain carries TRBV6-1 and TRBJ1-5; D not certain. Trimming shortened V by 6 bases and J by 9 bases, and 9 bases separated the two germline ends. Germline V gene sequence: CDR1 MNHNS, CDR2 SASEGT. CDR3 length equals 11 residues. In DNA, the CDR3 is TGTGCCAGCAGCCAAGGTGGGCCCCAGCATTTT. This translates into CASSQGGPQHF.

In nucleotides, the CDR3 is TGTGCCAGCAGCGGTGGAGTGTCGGGGGGCACCGGGGAGCTGTTTTTT. Encoded protein: CASSGGVSGGTGELFF. This chain joins TRBV11-3 and TRBJ2-2, with 7 nucleotides matching TRBD2. Germline V gives CDR1 SGHNT, CDR2 YENEEA. Losses at the gene ends were 5 bases for V and 4 bases for J; bases not matched to a gene: 10. The CDR3 has 16 residues. Based on the CDR3 plus reference TRBV11-3 and TRBJ2-2, the full variable domain is EAGVVQSPRYKIIEKKQPVAFWCNPISGHNTLYWYLQNLGQGPELLIRYENEEAVDDSQLPKDRFSAERLKGVDSTLKIQPAELGDSAVYLCASSGGVSGGTGELFFGEGSRLTVL.

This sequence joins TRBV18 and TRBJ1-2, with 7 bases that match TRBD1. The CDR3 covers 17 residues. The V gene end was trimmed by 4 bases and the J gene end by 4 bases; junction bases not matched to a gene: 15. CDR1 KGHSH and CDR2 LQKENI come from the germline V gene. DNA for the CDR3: TGTGCCAGCTCACTCCCGACAGGGAATGCCTTGGGCTATGGCTACACCTTC. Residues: CASSLPTGNALGYGYTF.

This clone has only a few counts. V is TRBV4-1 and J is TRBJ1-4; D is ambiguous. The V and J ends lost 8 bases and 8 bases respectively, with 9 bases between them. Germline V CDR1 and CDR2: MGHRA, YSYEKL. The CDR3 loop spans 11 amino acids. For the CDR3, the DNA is TGCGCCAGCCGCTCTTACGAAAAACTGTTTTTT. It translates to CASRSYEKLFF.

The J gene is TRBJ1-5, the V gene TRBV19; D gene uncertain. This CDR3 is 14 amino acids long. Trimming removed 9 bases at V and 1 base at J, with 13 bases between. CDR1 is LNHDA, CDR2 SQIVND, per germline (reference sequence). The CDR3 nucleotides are TGTGCCAGCAGCTTATCACCCAGCAATCAGCCCCAGCATTTT. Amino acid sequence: CASSLSPSNQPQHF.

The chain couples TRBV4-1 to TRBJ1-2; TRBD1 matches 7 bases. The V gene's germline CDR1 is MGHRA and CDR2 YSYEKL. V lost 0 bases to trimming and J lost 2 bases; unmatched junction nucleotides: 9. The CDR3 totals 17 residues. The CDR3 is CASSQDQGGERNYGYTF. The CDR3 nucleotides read TGCGCCAGCAGCCAAGATCAAGGGGGCGAGAGAAACTATGGCTACACCTTC.

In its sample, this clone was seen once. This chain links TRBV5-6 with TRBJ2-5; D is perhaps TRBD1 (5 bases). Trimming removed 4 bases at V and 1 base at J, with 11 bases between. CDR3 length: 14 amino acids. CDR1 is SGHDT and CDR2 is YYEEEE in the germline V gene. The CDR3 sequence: CASSRGMTQETQYF. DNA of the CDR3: TGTGCCAGCAGCAGGGGCATGACCCAAGAGACCCAGTACTTC. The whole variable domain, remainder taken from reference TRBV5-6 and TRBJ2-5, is DAGVTQSPTHLIKTRGQQVTLRCSPKSGHDTVSWYQQALGQGPQFIFQYYEEEERQRGNFPDRFSGHQFPNYSSELNVNALLLGDSALYLCASSRGMTQETQYFGPGTRLLVL.

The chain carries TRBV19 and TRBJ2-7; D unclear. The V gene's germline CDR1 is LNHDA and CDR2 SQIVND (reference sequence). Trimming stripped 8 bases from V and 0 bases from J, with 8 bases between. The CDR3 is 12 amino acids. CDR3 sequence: CASAGPSYEQYF. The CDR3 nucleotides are TGTGCCAGTGCCGGGCCCTCCTACGAGCAGTACTTC.

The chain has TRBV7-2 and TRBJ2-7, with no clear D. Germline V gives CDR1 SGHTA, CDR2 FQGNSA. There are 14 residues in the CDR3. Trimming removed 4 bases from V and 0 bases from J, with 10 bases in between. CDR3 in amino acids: CASSSRLRSYEQYF. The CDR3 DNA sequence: TGTGCCAGCAGCTCCAGACTTCGCTCCTACGAGCAGTACTTC.

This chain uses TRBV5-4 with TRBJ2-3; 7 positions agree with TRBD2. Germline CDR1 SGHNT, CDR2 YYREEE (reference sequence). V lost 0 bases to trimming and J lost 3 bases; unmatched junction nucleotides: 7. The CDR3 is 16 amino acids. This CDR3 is CASSLGGRETTDTQYF. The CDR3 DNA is TGTGCCAGCAGCTTGGGAGGGCGGGAGACGACAGATACGCAGTATTTT.

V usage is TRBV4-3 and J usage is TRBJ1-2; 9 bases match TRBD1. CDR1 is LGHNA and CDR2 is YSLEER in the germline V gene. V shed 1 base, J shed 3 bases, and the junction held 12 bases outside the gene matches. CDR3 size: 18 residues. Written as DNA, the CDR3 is TGCGCCAGCAGCCAAGCTCCGGGACAGGGAGTCCCCTACTATGGCTACACCTTC. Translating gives CASSQAPGQGVPYYGYTF.

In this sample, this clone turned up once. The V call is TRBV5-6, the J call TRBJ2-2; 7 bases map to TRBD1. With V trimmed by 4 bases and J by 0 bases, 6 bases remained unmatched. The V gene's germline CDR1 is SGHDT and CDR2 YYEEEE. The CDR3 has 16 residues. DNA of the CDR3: TGTGCCAGCAGCAAATTAGGGGGCTCGAACACCGGGGAGCTGTTTTTT. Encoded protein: CASSKLGGSNTGELFF.

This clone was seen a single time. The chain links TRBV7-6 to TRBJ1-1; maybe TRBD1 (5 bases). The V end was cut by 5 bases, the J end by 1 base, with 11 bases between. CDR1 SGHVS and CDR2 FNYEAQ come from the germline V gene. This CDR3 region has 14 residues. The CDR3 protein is CASSTGTANTEAFF. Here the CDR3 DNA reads TGTGCCAGCAGCACCGGGACGGCGAACACTGAAGCTTTCTTT. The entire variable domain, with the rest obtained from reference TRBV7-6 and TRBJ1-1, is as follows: GAGVSQSPRYKVTKRGQDVALRCDPISGHVSLYWYRQALGQGPEFLTYFNYEAQQDKSGLPNDRFSAERPEGSISTLTIQRTEQRDSAMYRCASSTGTANTEAFFGQGTRLTVV.